This section outlines one T cell receptor (beta chain) sequence together with its context. Its specificity is unknown. Germline assignment: CDR1 LGHDT and CDR2 YNNKEL (reference sequence). Trimming cost V 0 bases and J 5 bases; bases outside gene matches: 3. The CDR3 consists of 15 residues. The authors sequenced patients whose flow cytometry had shown CD8+CD57+ cell expansion. The enrolled patients all had severe acquired aplastic anemia. Profiling of TCR beta VDJ combinations and CDR3 sequences used genomic DNA as template. Each CDR3 protein is one row after TCRdb ran MiXCR on the reads. The table lists some 120,000 distinct CDR3 sequences, approximately 36% of them singletons. This entry is derived from a study of CD8+CD57+ T cells in acquired aplastic anemia. The overall study: The study obtained an average of about 3.4 ug of DNA from sorted CD4+ and CD8+ cells.

General study points: A set of roughly 27 CD8+ CDR3 sequences was shared between patients and controls, and these sequences appeared highly expressed in patients.

The specimen was sorted CD4+, CD8+, or CD8+CD57+ T cells (not recorded which) from PBMCs. The genes are TRBV3-1 and TRBJ1-2, with 10 bases fitting TRBD1. The clonotype originates from a human donor with aplastic anemia. This CDR3 reads CASSQETGGRYGYTF. CDR3 DNA: TGTGCCAGCAGCCAAGAGACAGGGGGCAGGTATGGCTACACCTTC. The full variable domain, with the rest looked up from reference TRBV3-1 and TRBJ1-2, is DTAVSQTPKYLVTQMGNDKSIKCEQNLGHDTMYWYKQDSKKFLKIMFSYNNKELIINETVPNRFSPKSPDKAHLNLHINSLELGDSAVYFCASSQETGGRYGYTFGSGTRLTVV.